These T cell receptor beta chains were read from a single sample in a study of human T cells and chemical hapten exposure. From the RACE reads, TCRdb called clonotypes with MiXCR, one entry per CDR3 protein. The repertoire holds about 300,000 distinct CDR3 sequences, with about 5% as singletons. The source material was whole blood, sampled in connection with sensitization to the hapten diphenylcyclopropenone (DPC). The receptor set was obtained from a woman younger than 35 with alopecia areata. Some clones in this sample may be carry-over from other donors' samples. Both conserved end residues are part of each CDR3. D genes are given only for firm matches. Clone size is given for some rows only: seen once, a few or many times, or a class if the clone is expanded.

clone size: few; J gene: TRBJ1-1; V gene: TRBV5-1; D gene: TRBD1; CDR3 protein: CASSSGTGGVGAEAFF; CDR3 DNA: TGCGCCAGCAGCTCCGGGACAGGGGGCGTAGGGGCTGAAGCTTTCTTT
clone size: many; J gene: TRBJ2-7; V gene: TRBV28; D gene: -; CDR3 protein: CASSLNLGSMAYEQYF; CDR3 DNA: TGTGCCAGCAGTTTAAATTTGGGGTCTATGGCCTACGAGCAGTACTTC
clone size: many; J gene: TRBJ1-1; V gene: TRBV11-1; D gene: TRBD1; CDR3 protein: CASSYADRETFF; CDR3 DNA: TGTGCCAGCAGTTACGCCGACAGGGAAACTTTCTTT
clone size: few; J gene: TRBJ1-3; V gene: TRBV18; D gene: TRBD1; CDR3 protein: CASSPPSSGGFSGNTIYF; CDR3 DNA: TGTGCCAGCTCACCACCGTCTTCAGGGGGTTTCTCTGGAAACACCATATATTTT
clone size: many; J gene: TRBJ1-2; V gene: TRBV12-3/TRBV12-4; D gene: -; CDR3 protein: CASSPLQDSSVPVYGYTF; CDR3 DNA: TGTGCCAGCAGTCCCTTACAGGACTCTTCGGTTCCTGTCTATGGCTACACCTTC
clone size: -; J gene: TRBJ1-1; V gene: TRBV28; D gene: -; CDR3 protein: CASSLDVRGRPDAEAFF; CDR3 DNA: TGTGCCAGCAGTTTAGACGTCCGGGGGCGCCCCGACGCTGAAGCTTTCTTT
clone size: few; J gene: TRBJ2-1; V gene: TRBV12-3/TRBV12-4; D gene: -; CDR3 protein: CASSLDDNEQFF; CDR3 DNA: TGTGCCAGCAGTTTGGACGACAATGAGCAGTTCTTC
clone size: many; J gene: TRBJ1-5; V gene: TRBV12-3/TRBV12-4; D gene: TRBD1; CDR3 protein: CASRAGQGASQPQHF; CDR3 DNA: TGTGCCAGCAGAGCGGGACAGGGGGCCAGTCAGCCCCAGCATTTT
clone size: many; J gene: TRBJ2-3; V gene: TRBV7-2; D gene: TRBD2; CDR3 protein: CASRPHSILAGGRDTQYF; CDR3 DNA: TGTGCCAGCAGGCCTCACTCGATACTAGCGGGGGGAAGAGATACGCAGTATTTT
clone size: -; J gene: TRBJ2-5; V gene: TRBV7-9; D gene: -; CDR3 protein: CASLKVQAGPQETQYF; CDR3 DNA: TGTGCCAGCCTAAAGGTACAGGCCGGCCCACAAGAGACCCAGTACTTC
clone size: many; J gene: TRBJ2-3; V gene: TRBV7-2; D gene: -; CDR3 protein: CASSSSGQDTDTQYF; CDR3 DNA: TGTGCCAGCAGCTCTTCAGGGCAGGACACAGATACGCAGTATTTT
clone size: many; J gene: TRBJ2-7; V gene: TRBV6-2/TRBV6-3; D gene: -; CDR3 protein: CASRRGAGGNEQYF; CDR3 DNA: TGTGCCAGCAGACGAGGGGCAGGAGGGAACGAGCAGTACTTC
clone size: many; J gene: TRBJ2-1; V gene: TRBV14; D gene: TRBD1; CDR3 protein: CASSQSSGGPYNEQFF; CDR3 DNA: TGTGCCAGCAGCCAAAGCTCAGGGGGCCCCTACAATGAGCAGTTCTTC
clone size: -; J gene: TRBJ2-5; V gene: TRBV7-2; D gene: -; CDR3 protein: CASSLLPGQQETQYF; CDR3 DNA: TGTGCCAGCAGCTTACTCCCAGGTCAGCAAGAGACCCAGTACTTC
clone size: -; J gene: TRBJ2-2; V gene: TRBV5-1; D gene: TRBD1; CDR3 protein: CASSQEIPGQGPTGELFF; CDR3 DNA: TGCGCCAGCAGCCAAGAGATTCCGGGACAGGGACCCACCGGGGAGCTGTTTTTT
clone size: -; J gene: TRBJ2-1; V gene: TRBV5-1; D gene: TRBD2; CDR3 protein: CASSPGIGLREDEQFF; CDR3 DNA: TGCGCCAGCAGCCCGGGTATAGGGCTCCGGGAGGATGAGCAGTTCTTC
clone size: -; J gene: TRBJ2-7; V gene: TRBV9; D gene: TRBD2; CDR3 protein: CASNSGTPGYEQYF; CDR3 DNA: TGTGCCAGCAACAGCGGGACTCCCGGTTACGAGCAGTACTTC
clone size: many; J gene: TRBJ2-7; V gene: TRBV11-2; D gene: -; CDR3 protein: CASRSPGLLPWEQYF; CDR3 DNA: TGTGCCAGCAGAAGTCCGGGACTCCTCCCGTGGGAGCAGTACTTC
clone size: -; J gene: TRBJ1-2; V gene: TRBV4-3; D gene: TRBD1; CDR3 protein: CASSQDPAGGHGYTF; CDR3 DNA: TGCGCCAGCAGCCAAGATCCGGCAGGGGGCCATGGCTACACCTTC
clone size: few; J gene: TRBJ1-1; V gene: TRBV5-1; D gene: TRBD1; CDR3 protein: CASSWGTGMNTEAFF; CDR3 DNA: TGCGCCAGCAGCTGGGGGACAGGGATGAACACTGAAGCTTTCTTT
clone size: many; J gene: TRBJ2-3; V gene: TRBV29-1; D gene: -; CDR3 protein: CSVHRGVADTQYF; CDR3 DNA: TGCAGCGTTCATAGGGGAGTCGCAGATACGCAGTATTTT
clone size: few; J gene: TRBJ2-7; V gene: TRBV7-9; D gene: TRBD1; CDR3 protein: CASSFAPDRTEQYF; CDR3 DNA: TGTGCCAGCAGCTTTGCCCCGGACAGGACTGAGCAGTACTTC
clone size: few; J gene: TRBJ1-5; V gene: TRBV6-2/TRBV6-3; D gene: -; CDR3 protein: CASSGQSYQPQHF; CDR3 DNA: TGTGCCAGCAGCGGACAGAGTTATCAGCCCCAGCATTTT
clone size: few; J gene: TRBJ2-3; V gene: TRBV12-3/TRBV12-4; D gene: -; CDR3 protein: CASSSLASLPQYF; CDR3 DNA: TGTGCCAGCAGCTCACTAGCATCCCTTCCGCAGTATTTT
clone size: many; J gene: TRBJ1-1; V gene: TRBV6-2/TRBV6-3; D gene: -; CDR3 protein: CASSDLGQSPRRTFF; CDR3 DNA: TGTGCCAGCAGTGACCTAGGTCAGAGTCCGAGACGTACTTTCTTT
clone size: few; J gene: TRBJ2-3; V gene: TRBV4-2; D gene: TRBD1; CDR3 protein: CASSAAETGGTDTQYF; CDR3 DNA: TGTGCCAGCAGCGCCGCAGAGACAGGGGGGACAGATACGCAGTATTTT
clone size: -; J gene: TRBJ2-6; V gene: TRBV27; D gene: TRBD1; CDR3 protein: CASSWGGQGGVGANVLTF; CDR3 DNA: TGTGCCAGCAGTTGGGGCGGACAGGGGGGCGTTGGGGCCAACGTCCTGACTTTC
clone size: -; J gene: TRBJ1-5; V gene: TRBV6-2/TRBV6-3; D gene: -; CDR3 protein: CASSYQFGSRNQPQHF; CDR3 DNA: TGTGCCAGCAGTTACCAGTTCGGGAGCCGCAATCAGCCCCAGCATTTT
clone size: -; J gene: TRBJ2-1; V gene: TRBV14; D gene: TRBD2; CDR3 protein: CASSQGTRSNEQFF; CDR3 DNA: TGTGCCAGCAGCCAAGGGACTAGGAGCAATGAGCAGTTCTTC
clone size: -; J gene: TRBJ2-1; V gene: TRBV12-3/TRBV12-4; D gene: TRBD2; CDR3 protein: CASIPSGGAYNEQFF; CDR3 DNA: TGTGCCAGCATCCCTAGCGGGGGGGCTTACAATGAGCAGTTCTTC
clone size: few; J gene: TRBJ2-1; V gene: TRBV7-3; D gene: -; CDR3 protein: CASSADLAGRSDEQFF; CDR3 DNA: TGTGCCAGCAGCGCCGATCTGGCGGGTAGGAGCGATGAGCAGTTCTTC
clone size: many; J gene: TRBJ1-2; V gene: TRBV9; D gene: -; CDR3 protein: CASYRTADGYTF; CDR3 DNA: TGTGCCAGCTACCGGACGGCCGATGGCTACACCTTC
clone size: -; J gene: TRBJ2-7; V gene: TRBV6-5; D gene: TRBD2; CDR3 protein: CASSSPGLVYEQYF; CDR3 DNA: TGTGCCAGCAGTTCCCCGGGACTAGTCTACGAGCAGTACTTC
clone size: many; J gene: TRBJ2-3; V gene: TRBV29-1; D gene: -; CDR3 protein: CSVEGGVENTDTQYF; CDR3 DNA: TGCAGCGTTGAAGGGGGGGTAGAGAACACAGATACGCAGTATTTT
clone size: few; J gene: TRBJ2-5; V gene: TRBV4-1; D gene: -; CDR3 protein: CASSQAGTVTRETQYF; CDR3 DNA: TGCGCCAGCAGCCAAGCCGGGACGGTCACCCGGGAGACCCAGTACTTC
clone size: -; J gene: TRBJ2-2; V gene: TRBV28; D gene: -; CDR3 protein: CASSLSAGQAGELFF; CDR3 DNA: TGTGCCAGCAGTTTAAGCGCGGGGCAGGCCGGGGAGCTGTTTTTT
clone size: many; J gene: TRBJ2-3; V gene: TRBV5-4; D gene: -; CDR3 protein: CASSLGFVADTQYF; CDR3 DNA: TGTGCCAGCAGCTTAGGCTTTGTCGCAGATACGCAGTATTTT
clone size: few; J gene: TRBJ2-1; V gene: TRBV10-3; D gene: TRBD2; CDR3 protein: CAINHPTGGAIEQFF; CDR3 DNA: TGTGCCATCAATCATCCGACGGGGGGGGCGATTGAGCAGTTCTTC
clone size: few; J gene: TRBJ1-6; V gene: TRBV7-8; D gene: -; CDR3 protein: CASSLAISGVSPLHF; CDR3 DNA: TGTGCCAGCAGCTTAGCGATTTCAGGGGTGTCACCCCTCCACTTT
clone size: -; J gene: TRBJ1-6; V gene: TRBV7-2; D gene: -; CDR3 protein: CASSSQENSPLHF; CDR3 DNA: TGTGCCAGCAGCTCCCAGGAGAATTCACCCCTCCACTTT
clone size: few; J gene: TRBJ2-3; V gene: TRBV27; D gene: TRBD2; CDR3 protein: CASSLRSSGGAGTDTQYF; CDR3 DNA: TGTGCCAGCAGTTTAAGGTCTAGCGGGGGGGCTGGCACAGATACGCAGTATTTT
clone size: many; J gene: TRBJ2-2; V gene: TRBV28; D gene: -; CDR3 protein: CASRRHTTGELFF; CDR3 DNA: TGTGCCAGCAGGAGACACACCACCGGGGAGCTGTTTTTT
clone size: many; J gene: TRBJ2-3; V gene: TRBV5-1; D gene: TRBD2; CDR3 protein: CASKRGDTDTQYF; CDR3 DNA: TGCGCCAGCAAGCGGGGCGACACAGATACGCAGTATTTT
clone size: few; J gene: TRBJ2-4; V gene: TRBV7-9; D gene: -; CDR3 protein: CASSLPAGLAKNIQYF; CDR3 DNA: TGTGCCAGCAGCTTGCCGGCGGGGCTGGCCAAAAACATTCAGTACTTC
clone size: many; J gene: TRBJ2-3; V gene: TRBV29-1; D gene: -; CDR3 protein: CSVRRSTDTQYF; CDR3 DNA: TGCAGCGTTAGACGGAGCACAGATACGCAGTATTTT
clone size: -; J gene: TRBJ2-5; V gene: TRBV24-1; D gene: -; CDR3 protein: CATSDWGGSETQYF; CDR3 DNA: TGTGCCACCAGTGATTGGGGGGGCAGTGAGACCCAGTACTTC
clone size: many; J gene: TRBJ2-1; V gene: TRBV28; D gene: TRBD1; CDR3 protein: CASGQGDYNEQFF; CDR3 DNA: TGTGCCAGCGGACAGGGGGATTACAATGAGCAGTTCTTC
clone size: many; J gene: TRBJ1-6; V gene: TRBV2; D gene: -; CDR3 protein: CASTYRSSSPLHF; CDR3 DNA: TGTGCCAGCACCTACCGGTCGAGTTCACCCCTCCACTTT
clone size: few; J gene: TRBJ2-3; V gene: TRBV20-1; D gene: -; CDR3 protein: CSARSDPATQYF; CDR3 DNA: TGCAGTGCTAGGAGTGACCCAGCAACGCAGTATTTT
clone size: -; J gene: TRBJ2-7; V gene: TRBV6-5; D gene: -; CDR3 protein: CASSHGGKQYF; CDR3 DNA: TGTGCCAGCAGTCACGGAGGCAAGCAGTACTTC
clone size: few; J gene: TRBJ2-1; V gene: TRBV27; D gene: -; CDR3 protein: CASSLSSNNEQFF; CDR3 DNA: TGTGCCAGCAGTTTATCCTCAAACAATGAGCAGTTCTTC
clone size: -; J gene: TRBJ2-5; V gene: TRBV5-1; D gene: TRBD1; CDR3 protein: CASSPRQGLYQETQYF; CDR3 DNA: TGCGCCAGCAGCCCGAGACAGGGATTGTACCAAGAGACCCAGTACTTC
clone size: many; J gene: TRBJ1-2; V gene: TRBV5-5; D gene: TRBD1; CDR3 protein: CASSSQGTGARRLYGYTF; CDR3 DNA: TGTGCCAGCAGCTCCCAAGGTACAGGGGCCCGGCGGCTCTATGGCTACACCTTC
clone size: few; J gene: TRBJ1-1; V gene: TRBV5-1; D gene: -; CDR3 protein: CASSLRSGGRNTEAFF; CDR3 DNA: TGCGCCAGCAGCCTACGAAGTGGAGGGAGGAACACTGAAGCTTTCTTT
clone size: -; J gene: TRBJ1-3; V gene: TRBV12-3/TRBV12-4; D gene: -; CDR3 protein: CASSLNRIGNTIYF; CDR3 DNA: TGTGCCAGCAGTTTAAATCGAATTGGAAACACCATATATTTT
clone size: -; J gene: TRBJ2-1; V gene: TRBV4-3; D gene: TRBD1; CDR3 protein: CASSTPGTGGDEQFF; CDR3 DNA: TGCGCCAGCAGCACTCCCGGGACAGGGGGCGATGAGCAGTTCTTC
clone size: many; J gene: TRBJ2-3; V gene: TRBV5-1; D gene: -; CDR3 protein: CASKGSAATDTQYF; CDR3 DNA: TGCGCCAGCAAGGGTTCGGCAGCAACAGATACGCAGTATTTT
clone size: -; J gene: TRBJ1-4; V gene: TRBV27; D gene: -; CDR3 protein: CASSLWEGRKLFF; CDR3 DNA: TGTGCCAGCTCATTATGGGAAGGGAGAAAACTGTTTTTT
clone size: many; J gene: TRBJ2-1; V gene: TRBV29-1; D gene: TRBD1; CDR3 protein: CSGQGTANNEQFF; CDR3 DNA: TGCAGCGGCCAGGGGACAGCAAACAATGAGCAGTTCTTC